The entry below gives a single T cell receptor (beta chain) sequence along with its context. In the original analysis: Cell counts per sample came from amplifying reference gene primers. Measured with immunoSEQ multiplex PCR; TCRdb has only the in-frame clones, and not every one. That table supplies the V and J calls and clone size; D and trimming were determined from the DNA. The sample includes more than 110,000 clones, just under 90% seen only once; the top ten take about 4.1%. The data were obtained in a study of blood T cell repertoires in COVID-19. Across the study: The United States, Italy and Spain were the sources of the acute and convalescent COVID-19 samples. PBMCs, B-cell-depleted T cells, or T cells were the source of the cDNA or gDNA that made up the material.

Looked up from germline, CDR1 is SEHNR and CDR2 is FQNEAQ (reference sequence). V lost 4 bases, J lost 0 bases, and 5 bases stayed unmatched. This CDR3 is built from 15 residues. What was sequenced was peripheral blood. The chain is built from TRBV7-9 and TRBJ1-1, with 7 positions matching TRBD1. The sequence derives from a woman in her thirties or forties with acute or convalescent COVID-19. The CDR3 region is CASSWMGQLNTEAFF. CDR3 in DNA: TGTGCCAGCAGCTGGATGGGACAGTTGAACACTGAAGCTTTCTTT. The full variable domain, in which reference TRBV7-9 and TRBJ1-1 provide the parts outside the CDR3, is DTGVSQNPRHKITKRGQNVTFRCDPISEHNRLYWYRQTLGQGPEFLTYFQNEAQLEKSRLLSDRFSAERPKGSFSTLEIQRTEQGDSAMYLCASSWMGQLNTEAFFGQGTRLTVV.